The following is a TCR beta chain sequence with its context. Which antigen it targets is not known. No much larger clone is present one base from it, and per-base qualities are unavailable. Systemically healthy Caucasian individuals from Russia, approximately 39 in total and aged roughly 6 to 90 years, were included as donors. Each donor gave around 9.5 milliliters of peripheral blood, collected into EDTA-treated Vacutainer tubes. Ficoll-Paque density-gradient centrifugation was used to isolate PBMCs, with at least 7 million per sample. Trizol reagent was used to extract total RNA from the PBMCs, yielding at least 5.5 micrograms per sample. For every donor, an aliquot of PBMCs went through flow cytometry to measure the percentages of naive CD45RAhigh/CD27high T cells. The data were taken from a study of blood T cells in healthy people across ages (dated by TCRdb to the mid-2010s). Broadly, across the study: In model experiments, template switching captured roughly one uniquely barcoded TCR beta cDNA molecule for every two T cells. To avoid experimental bias, donors of different ages were distributed randomly across sequencing lanes. Using the same blood draw, the study looked at two additional independent replicas of 1 million unique cDNA reads for two donors, one aged 18 to 30 and the other aged 80 or older. The donors were split into four age groups: young (average around 15 years), middle-aged (more than 35), aged (approximately 60) and long-lived (approximately 80). To track age-related changes in TCR beta repertoire diversity, the study relied on deep sequencing normalized with unique cDNA molecular identifiers. Findings and caveats that apply to the study as a whole: Estimates of total diversity based on one million sequenced T cells were considered lower bounds and underestimates. The percentage of naive T cells measured by flow cytometry correlated strongly with observed TCR beta diversity. Compared with the aged group, more naive CD4+ T cells, fewer expanded clones and increased TCR diversity were shown by the long-lived group, suggesting age selection. Donor CMV infection status was unknown, potentially confounding age-related changes in expanded clonotypes. Observed TCR beta diversity per million T cells fell roughly linearly with age, and a significant reduction was already apparent by age roughly 41. Bulk unsorted PBMC profiling prevented conclusive comparison of naive and antigen-experienced compartments.

Library creation used 5' RACE. TCRdb names Illumina HiSeq 2500 as the instrument used. A second PCR of about 7 to 12 cycles was performed with a sample-barcoded 5' primer and a J-beta primer mix. Each TCR beta cDNA molecule received a unique molecular identifier from a template-switch 5' adaptor carrying 12 random nucleotides. Each sample yielded at least 3 million CDR3-containing paired-end reads. All of the RNA was converted into first-strand cDNA using the Mint cDNA synthesis kit, with a TRBC-specific oligonucleotide serving as the primer. Following uracil-DNA glycosylase treatment, all cDNA underwent a first 18-cycle PCR with the universal primers M1SS and BC2_uni_R. For the original study's pipeline: Each sample was normalized by randomly selecting 1 million high-quality reads, each carrying a distinct molecular identifier. Instead of being binned into consensus sequences, reads that shared molecular identifiers were thrown out. MiTCR, run with a Q25 quality threshold and the strictest error-elimination algorithm, handled CDR3 identification, clonotype clustering and error correction. A nonparametric unseen species model with Euler transformation was used to estimate lower-bound total TCR beta diversity. TCRdb reran the public reads through fastp at Q25 and MiXCR, keeping productive beta chains. Merged by CDR3 protein, the rows form single entries marked with the most common genes and DNA. What appears here as the V and J calls and clone size reflects TCRdb's work, not the paper's. This sample gives about 640,000 distinct CDR3 sequences in total; 58% of them show up just once. The biggest ten clones account for around 37% of the sample.

The CDR1 and CDR2 encoded by the germline V gene (reference sequence) are DFQATT and SNEGSKA. Germline trimming: 2 bases from V, 1 base from J; junction bases outside gene matches: 4. The CDR3 runs 17 amino acids, cysteine and phenylalanine included. The DNA shown is the 51-base CDR3, in frame from base 1. This chain joins TRBV20-1 to TRBJ2-6; 11 bases in between match TRBD2. The specimen sequenced was blood. This receptor was obtained from a man in his fifties or sixties in good health. CDR3 reads: CSARSLAGGSGANVLTF. DNA sequence: TGCAGTGCTAGATCCCTAGCGGGGGGTTCTGGGGCCAACGTCCTGACTTTC.